These 7 T cell receptor beta chains share one sample of origin, sequenced in a study of blood T cells in healthy people across ages. It was with a sample-barcoded 5' primer and a J-beta primer mix that a second PCR of roughly 6 to 12 cycles was run. TCRdb re-called the 5' RACE reads with MiXCR, one entry per CDR3 protein. The sample lists roughly 730,000 distinct CDR3 sequences; just over 55% were seen once. The specimen was blood. The receptors come from a man aged 40-49 years in good health.

The chain employs TRBV3-1 and TRBJ2-7, with D possibly being TRBD2 (6 bases). The end of the DNA is better explained by TRBJ2-5, so the J call may be wrong. Germline CDR1 LGHDT, CDR2 YNNKEL (reference sequence). The CDR3 spans 17 residues. The CDR3 here is CASSPSLRGRRMRTQYF. The CDR3 DNA follows: TGTGCCAGCAGCCCTTCGCTCCGGGGGAGGCGGATGAGGACCCAGTACTTC.

This clonotype was picked up a small number of times. CDR3 loop: CSVEDMGTSYEQYF. The CDR3 region has the DNA TGCAGCGTTGAAGATATGGGAACCTCCTACGAGCAGTACTTC. The chain employs TRBV29-1 and TRBJ2-7; D not resolved. V shed 0 bases and J shed 0 bases, with 9 bases lying between them. Germline assignment: CDR1 SQVTM and CDR2 ANQGSEA. This CDR3 has 14 residues.

The chain carries TRBV5-5 and TRBJ1-1; 7 bases are a match to TRBD1. CDR3 length: 15 amino acids. V lost 1 base, J lost 4 bases, and 7 bases stayed unmatched. The germline V gene encodes CDR1 SGHKS and CDR2 YYEKEE (reference sequence). CDR3 sequence (DNA): TGTGCCAGCAGCTTGCAAGGGGGCGCGGTCACTGAAGCTTTCTTT. It translates to CASSLQGGAVTEAFF. Drawing the rest from reference TRBV5-5 and TRBJ1-1, the complete variable domain is DAGVTQSPTHLIKTRGQQVTLRCSPISGHKSVSWYQQVLGQGPQFIFQYYEKEERGRGNFPDRFSARQFPNYSSELNVNALLLGDSALYLCASSLQGGAVTEAFFGQGTRLTVV.

There are many counts of this clonotype. V is TRBV12-3 or TRBV12-4 and J is TRBJ2-7; D gene unclear. Trimming took 5 bases from V and 2 from J, leaving 10 bases between them. The CDR3 is 13 amino acids. The CDR3 DNA follows: TGTGCCAGCAGTCGGACCCTGACCTACGAGCAGTACTTC. Encoded protein: CASSRTLTYEQYF.

The chain combines TRBV5-1 with TRBJ2-5, with 8 bases matching TRBD1. V lost 5 bases, J lost 4 bases, and 7 bases stayed unmatched. CDR3 length: 14 amino acids. Germline CDR1 is SGHRS and CDR2 is YFSETQ. The CDR3 DNA reads as TGCGCCAGCAGATCGGACAGGGACGTAGAGACCCAGTACTTC. Translation: CASRSDRDVETQYF.

As regards this clonotype: One base away lies a much larger clone, so this may be a sequencing read error. The chain couples TRBV29-1 to TRBJ1-2, with 7 positions matching TRBD1. This CDR3 spans 12 amino acids. In germline, CDR1 is SQVTM, CDR2 ANQGSEA. Trimming removed 8 bases from V and 6 bases from J; junction bases left unmatched: 9. The chain's CDR3 is CSTAAGQHGYTF. The CDR3 DNA is TGCAGCACGGCAGCGGGACAGCATGGCTACACCTTC.

There are a few counts of this clonotype. The chain is built from TRBV7-2 and TRBJ2-7; TRBD2 matches at 8 bases. CDR3 length: 15 amino acids. Germline V lookup: CDR1 SGHTA, CDR2 FQGNSA. V dropped 5 bases and J dropped 2; count of bases not matched to a gene: 8. CDR3 in amino acids: CASSLLSGTAYEQYF. CDR3 sequence (DNA): TGTGCCAGCAGCCTTCTTAGCGGGACCGCCTACGAGCAGTACTTC.